The 21 T cell receptor beta chains listed next were all sequenced from one sample in a study of Graves' ophthalmopathy and Graves' hyperthyroidism. Amplified TCR beta CDR3 regions were obtained using RNA transcripts as template. First-round RT-PCR relied on HTBI primers, and a second-round multiplex PCR came next. A single record per CDR3 protein comes from TCRdb applying MiXCR to the multiplex PCR reads. This sample has almost 750,000 distinct CDR3 sequences, with roughly two fifths found just once. Input material: peripheral blood. Receptor source: an adult man with Graves' ophthalmopathy.

This clonotype was counted at least ten times. This chain connects TRBV9 to TRBJ2-7, with D unresolved. The CDR3 extends over 13 amino acids. Trimming pared 2 bases from V and 2 bases from J, leaving 8 bases between. Germline CDR1 is SGDLS and CDR2 is YYNGEE. The CDR3 spells CASSVGGTYEQYF. CDR3 coding DNA: TGTGCCAGCAGCGTGGGCGGTACCTACGAGCAGTACTTC.

V and J are TRBV10-2 and TRBJ1-5, with TRBD1 identical over 8 bases. The CDR3 consists of 16 residues. Germline loops: CDR1 WSHSY, CDR2 SAAADI. The V and J ends lost 7 bases and 7 bases, in that order; junction bases with no gene match: 15. The DNA of the CDR3 is TGCGCCAGCACAAGGACAGGGCAGGGAGGGGGCCAGCCCCAGCATTTT. Its translation is CASTRTGQGGGQPQHF.

This clonotype was observed at least ten times. This chain uses TRBV29-1 with TRBJ1-1; no clear D gene. The CDR3 length is 12 residues. Per the germline V gene, CDR1 is SQVTM and CDR2 is ANQGSEA. Trimming shortened V by 6 bases and J by 5 bases, and 13 bases separated the two germline ends. CDR3 sequence reads: CSVPRAGTEAFF. The CDR3 nucleotides read TGCAGCGTCCCTCGGGCGGGGACTGAAGCTTTCTTT.

This clonotype came up many times. J is TRBJ1-6 and V is TRBV5-8, with a weak D call TRBD1 (5 bases). The CDR3 sequence is 13 residues long. The V gene lost 7 bases and the J gene lost 6 bases, with 11 bases spanning the gap. The germline V gene has CDR1 SGHTS and CDR2 YDEGEE. DNA for the CDR3: TGTGCCAGCCTAGTTGGGGGTAATTCACCCCTCCACTTT. This encodes CASLVGGNSPLHF.

The V gene is TRBV15, the J gene TRBJ2-7; D may be TRBD2 (6 bases). CDR1 and CDR2 (germline): LNHNV, YYDKDF (reference sequence). The V end lost 1 base, the J end lost 5 bases, and 12 bases lay between the germline ends. The CDR3 length is 14 residues. CDR3 in amino acids: CATSRGGVGNEQYF. DNA of the CDR3: TGTGCCACCAGCAGAGGGGGGGTGGGAAACGAGCAGTACTTC.

The chain combines TRBV7-2 with TRBJ1-1; 11 nucleotides align to TRBD1. In germline, CDR1 is SGHTA, CDR2 FQGNSA. This CDR3 comprises 16 residues. With 5 bases clipped from V and 0 bases from J, the junction kept 5 bases outside the gene matches. The CDR3 DNA follows: TGTGCCAGCAGCGTAGGACAGGGGGCCGTGAACACTGAAGCTTTCTTT. Its protein product is CASSVGQGAVNTEAFF.

The table lists this clonotype with many counts. This rearrangement joins TRBV15 to TRBJ2-6; 8 positions match TRBD1. The V gene end was trimmed by 5 bases and the J gene end by 1 base; junction bases not matched to a gene: 10. This CDR3 region has 18 residues. CDR1 and CDR2 from the germline V gene are LNHNV and YYDKDF (reference sequence). This CDR3 is CATSSPLGQGSGANVLTF. DNA for the CDR3: TGTGCCACCAGCTCCCCTCTCGGACAGGGTTCTGGGGCCAACGTCCTGACTTTC.

The rearrangement links TRBV7-9 to TRBJ2-7; 8 bases line up with TRBD2. Germline lookup yields CDR1 SEHNR and CDR2 FQNEAQ (reference sequence). V lost 5 bases to trimming and J lost 2 bases; unmatched junction nucleotides: 8. The CDR3 length is 15 residues. The CDR3 region is CASSPVLGLAYEQYF. The DNA of the CDR3 is TGTGCCAGCAGCCCAGTCTTGGGACTAGCCTACGAGCAGTACTTC.

The genes are TRBV25-1 and TRBJ2-2, with D perhaps assigned TRBD1 or TRBD2 (5 bases each). CDR3 length: 17 amino acids. V was shortened by 6 bases and J by 3 bases, with 20 bases between the two germline ends. Germline CDR1 MGHDK, CDR2 SYGVNS. The CDR3 sequence: CASSVGTGTKYTGELFF. The DNA of the CDR3 is TGTGCCAGCAGCGTGGGGACGGGAACGAAATACACCGGGGAGCTGTTTTTT.

Remarks on this clonotype: This clone may be a read error of a much larger clone one base away. This chain connects TRBV7-2 to TRBJ2-7; D gene unclear. Trimming left V 5 bases short and J 8 bases short, with 13 bases between. This CDR3 region has 12 residues. Germline V gene lookup returns CDR1 SGHTA and CDR2 FQGNSA. Written as DNA, the CDR3 is TGTGCCAGCAGCCATGACAACTCCAAGCAGTACTTC. This gives the protein CASSHDNSKQYF.

The chain uses TRBV7-9 and TRBJ2-5, with D perhaps TRBD2 (7 bases). The CDR3 sequence is 15 residues long. Germline-derived CDR1 and CDR2 are SEHNR and FQNEAQ (reference sequence). Between the trimmed V and J ends, which lost 4 bases and 6 bases, there was a span of 18 bases. The CDR3 DNA follows: TGTGCCAGCAGCTCCAGGGGCGCGGGGGAGCAGACCCAGTACTTC. This sequence encodes CASSSRGAGEQTQYF.

This clonotype came up once. This chain connects TRBV6-1 to TRBJ2-5; 8 positions match TRBD2. Near its end, the DNA agrees better with TRBJ2-7, so the J call may be wrong. CDR3 size: 17 residues. Germline V lookup: CDR1 MNHNS, CDR2 SASEGT. CDR3 sequence reads: CASSEAVTLAGRNEQYF. CDR3 DNA sequence: TGTGCCAGCAGTGAAGCGGTCACGCTAGCGGGTCGAAACGAGCAGTACTTC.

This clonotype was seen once. The chain is built from TRBV6-1 and TRBJ2-6; 8 bases are shared with TRBD1. The ends lost 7 bases at V and 0 bases at J; junction bases unmatched: 2. The CDR3 sequence is 15 residues long. Per germline, CDR1 MNHNS and CDR2 SASEGT. The CDR3: CASNRGNSGANVLTF. In DNA, the CDR3 is TGTGCCAGCAACAGGGGGAACTCTGGGGCCAACGTCCTGACTTTC.

This clonotype has more than one count but fewer than ten. A junction boundary mismatches the germline segment, possibly from a read error. This CDR3 reads CVSSRTANTEAFF. CDR3 bases: TGTGTCAGCAGCAGGACGGCCAACACTGAAGCTTTCTTT. V and J are TRBV5-6 and TRBJ1-1; no reliable D call. The CDR3 is 13 residues long. Germline V gene sequence: CDR1 SGHDT, CDR2 YYEEEE.

V is TRBV5-5 and J is TRBJ1-4, with D unresolved. Germline CDR1 reads SGHKS; CDR2 reads YYEKEE (reference sequence). Trimming left V 4 bases short and J 4 bases short, with 11 bases between. The CDR3 covers 14 residues. DNA for the CDR3: TGTGCCAGCAGCCCTGAAAGGTTTAATGAAAAACTGTTTTTT. It specifies CASSPERFNEKLFF.

J is TRBJ2-5 and V is TRBV7-9; the D gene is possibly TRBD1 (6 bases). In germline, CDR1 is SEHNR, CDR2 FQNEAQ (reference sequence). The length of the CDR3 is 15 residues. V lost 5 bases to trimming and J lost 2 bases, with 15 bases between them. As DNA, the CDR3 is TGTGCCAGCAGCCCCCAGGGGATGATGCAAGAGACCCAGTACTTC. Protein product: CASSPQGMMQETQYF.

The chain has TRBV5-6 and TRBJ1-2; no clear D gene. V was trimmed by 5 bases and J by 1 base, leaving 9 bases between them. Germline-derived CDR1 and CDR2 are SGHDT and YYEEEE. CDR3 length equals 13 residues. CDR3 nucleotide sequence: TGTGCCAGCAGGAATCAAGTTAACTATGGCTACACCTTC. This translates into CASRNQVNYGYTF.

This clonotype was counted many times. The chain carries TRBV7-2 and TRBJ2-2; D is unclear. The CDR3 loop spans 14 amino acids. V shed 7 bases and J shed 5 bases, with 14 bases lying between them. Germline CDR1 and CDR2: SGHTA and FQGNSA. In DNA form, the CDR3 reads TGTGCCAGCACCATTAACAGTCCGACCGGGGAGCTGTTTTTT. Its translation is CASTINSPTGELFF.

The chain employs TRBV19 and TRBJ2-2; 8 nucleotides agree with TRBD1. Germline V gives CDR1 LNHDA, CDR2 SQIVND (reference sequence). There are 16 residues in the CDR3. The ends lost 2 bases at V and 5 bases at J; junction bases unmatched: 7. CDR3 loop: CASSIWQGARTGELFF. The CDR3 bases are TGTGCCAGTAGTATATGGCAGGGGGCGCGGACCGGGGAGCTGTTTTTT.

On this clonotype itself: At one boundary the junction diverges from the germline segment, which might be a read error. This sequence joins TRBV7-2 and TRBJ1-1, with D maybe TRBD1 (5 bases). The germline V gene has CDR1 SGHTA and CDR2 FQGNSA. The CDR3 contains 14 residues. The CDR3 spells CAGSLGLLNTEAFF. Written as DNA, the CDR3 is TGTGCCGGCAGTTTGGGACTGTTGAACACTGAAGCTTTCTTT.

This clonotype was seen only a few times. The rearrangement uses TRBV29-1 and TRBJ2-6; D may be TRBD1 or TRBD2 (6 bases each). CDR1 is SQVTM, CDR2 ANQGSEA, per germline. V was trimmed by 0 bases and J by 5 bases, leaving 20 bases between them. The CDR3 extends over 18 amino acids. CDR3 nucleotide sequence: TGCAGCGTTGAAGATTTTTCCCTCGGGGGCGCGTGGGCCAACGTCCTGACTTTC. Amino acid sequence: CSVEDFSLGGAWANVLTF.